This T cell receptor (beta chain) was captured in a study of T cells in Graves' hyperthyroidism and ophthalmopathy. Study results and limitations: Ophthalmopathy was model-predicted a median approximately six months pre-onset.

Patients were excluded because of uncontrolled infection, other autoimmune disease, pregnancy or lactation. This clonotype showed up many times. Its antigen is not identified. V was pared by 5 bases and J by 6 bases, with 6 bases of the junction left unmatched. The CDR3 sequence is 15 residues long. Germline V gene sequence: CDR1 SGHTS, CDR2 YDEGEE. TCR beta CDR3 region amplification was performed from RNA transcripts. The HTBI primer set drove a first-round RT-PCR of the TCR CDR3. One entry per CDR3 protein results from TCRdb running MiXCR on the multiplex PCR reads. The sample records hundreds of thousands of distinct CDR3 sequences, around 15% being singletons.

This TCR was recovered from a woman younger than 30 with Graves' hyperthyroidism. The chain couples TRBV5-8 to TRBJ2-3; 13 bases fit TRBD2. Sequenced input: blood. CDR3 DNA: TGTGCCAGCAGGTGGACTAGCGGGAGACATGATACGCAGTATTTT. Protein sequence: CASRWTSGRHDTQYF.